The present entry profiles one TCR beta chain with its context. Its antigen remains undetermined. Base qualities are not recorded, but no much larger clone differs from it by a single base. Whole blood was collected in K2EDTA tubes by collaborating institutions according to the institutions' own protocols. Collaborator samples were shipped for TCRbeta analysis as frozen whole blood, isolated PBMCs, or DNA extracted from either sample type. The data were taken from a study of blood T cell repertoires in COVID-19 (dated by TCRdb to about 2020). Turning to the overall study: The collaborator samples originated in the United States, Italy and Spain and spanned the acute and convalescent phases of COVID-19. The prospective study material was composed of cDNA or gDNA derived from T cells, B-cell-depleted T cells, or PBMCs. The dataset comprised deeply sampled blood TCRbeta repertoires from subjects exposed to, actively infected with, or recovered from COVID-19. The repertoires were made available in a free public database intended to serve as a resource for research on the immune response to SARS-CoV-2. Samples came from the ongoing ImmuneRACE study (first 160 participants) plus 1,254 subjects from 6 global collaborators. The sample metadata nearly always contained a de-identified subject ID, COVID-19 status, age in years and sex. Where available, HLA class I and class II types were taken from metadata supplied by the sample provider and were not determined by assay-based typing. Results the study describes overall, beyond this receptor: How much clinical and demographic metadata was included differed by source and by participant, and the metadata was provided uncurated.

TCRbeta CDR3 regions were amplified from genomic DNA by means of the immunoSEQ Assay, a bias-controlled multiplex PCR. From the authors' description of their analysis: The number of nucleated cells in each sample was estimated by amplification of reference gene primers within the assay. To quantify the absolute abundance of each unique TCRbeta CDR3 rearrangement, sequence reads were collapsed and filtered. For each sample, productive Simpson clonality was calculated as the square root of Simpson's diversity index across productive rearrangements. TCRdb provides this immuneACCESS table in a form limited to in-frame rearrangements. Some clones are lacking; in checked studies, under half of them reflect an unresolved V gene, and why the rest are absent is not known. The V and J calls and clone size were taken over from that table, and D and trimming were inferred from the DNA. The sample includes around 200,000 clones, with about four fifths observed a single time. Together, the top ten hold more than 8% of the sample.

This TCR was sampled from a woman aged 50 to 60 with acute or convalescent COVID-19. Sequencing used peripheral blood.

At the DNA level, the sequence is TGTGCCAGTAGTGCCCCCCGGCAGGGTATGGACTATGGCTACACCTTC. This gives the protein CASSAPRQGMDYGYTF. The chain is made from TRBV19 and TRBJ1-2, and TRBD1 may be the D gene, going by 5 matching bases. Reading from cysteine to phenylalanine, the CDR3 counts 16 amino acids. Of all the DNA, just the CDR3 is kept, 48 bases in frame from base 1. V is shortened by 5 bases, J by 3 bases, and the region joining them spans 19 bases. In the germline V gene (reference sequence), CDR1 corresponds to LNHDA and CDR2 to SQIVND.